These 30 T cell receptor beta chains were sequenced from one sample in a study of CD8 T cells in ankylosing spondylitis. TCRdb recomputed calls from the 5' RACE reads with MiXCR, one row per CDR3 protein. This table holds approximately 200,000 distinct CDR3 sequences, roughly 13% found once. The sequencing input was blood, either unsorted or a sorted T cell fraction (not recorded which). The receptors come from a male donor with ankylosing spondylitis or in good health (not recorded which).

This clonotype was counted at least ten times. The chain joins TRBV12-3 or TRBV12-4 to TRBJ1-3; D gene ambiguous. This CDR3 comprises 14 residues. Trimming shortened V by 4 bases and J by 0 bases, and 7 bases separated the two germline ends. This chain's CDR3 is CASSYVSSGNTIYF. For the CDR3, the DNA is TGTGCCAGCAGTTACGTGAGCTCTGGAAACACCATATATTTT.

The chain is built from TRBV27 and TRBJ2-1; TRBD1 is a possible D gene (6 bases). Trimming removed 5 bases at V and 4 bases at J, with 12 bases between. CDR1 is MNHEY, CDR2 SMNVEV, per germline (reference sequence). The CDR3 is 14 residues long. CDR3 sequence: CASSQDSPYNEQFF. CDR3 sequence (DNA): TGTGCCAGCAGTCAGGACAGCCCTTACAATGAGCAGTTCTTC.

The table lists this clonotype with a count of one. This chain joins TRBV12-3 or TRBV12-4 and TRBJ2-7, with a weak D call TRBD2 (6 bases). Trimming took 5 bases from V and 4 from J, leaving 18 bases between them. The CDR3 totals 15 residues. DNA of the CDR3: TGTGCCAGCAGTATGTCTTATGGACTACAGTACGAGCAGTACTTC. As protein: CASSMSYGLQYEQYF.

This clonotype was counted at least ten times. The V gene is TRBV10-2, the J gene TRBJ1-1; D is unclear. Germline values: CDR1 WSHSY, CDR2 SAAADI. CDR3 length equals 11 residues. V lost 7 bases, J lost 11 bases, and 14 bases lay in between. CDR3 residues: CASNIPPGAFF. In nucleotides, the CDR3 is TGCGCCAGCAATATCCCCCCGGGGGCTTTCTTT.

Many counts were recorded for this clonotype. This chain connects TRBV27 to TRBJ2-3, with 7 nucleotides matching TRBD2. The germline CDR1 and CDR2 sequences are MNHEY and SMNVEV (reference sequence). The CDR3 loop spans 14 amino acids. Losses at the gene ends were 6 bases for V and 5 bases for J; bases not matched to a gene: 8. The CDR3, as DNA: TGTGCCAGCAGATGGGGGGGAACGGGAGATACGCAGTATTTT. Translating it yields CASRWGGTGDTQYF.

This clonotype was observed at least ten times. CDR3 coding DNA: TGTGCCAGCAGCCCGGGGGACAGTGGAAACATTCAGTACTTC. It is translated as CASSPGDSGNIQYF. The chain recombines TRBV3-1 with TRBJ2-4; TRBD1 is a possible D gene (7 bases). V lost 4 bases, J lost 6 bases, and 13 bases lay in between. Germline V gene sequence: CDR1 LGHDT, CDR2 YNNKEL (reference sequence). The CDR3 sequence is 14 residues long.

In its sample, this clonotype was seen a few times. This chain connects TRBV10-1 to TRBJ2-1; D remains unclear. The germline V gene has CDR1 WNHNN and CDR2 SYGVQD (reference sequence). The V end was cut by 2 bases, the J end by 4 bases, with 6 bases between. This CDR3 has 13 amino acids. The CDR3 spells CASSETEYNEQFF. CDR3 DNA sequence: TGCGCCAGCAGTGAGACAGAATACAATGAGCAGTTCTTC.

This clonotype was observed many times. The rearrangement uses TRBV5-6 and TRBJ2-3; the D gene is possibly TRBD2 (6 bases). Deletions cut 5 bases from V and 0 bases from J, with 13 bases between. Germline loops: CDR1 SGHDT, CDR2 YYEEEE. There are 15 residues in the CDR3. Written as DNA, the CDR3 is TGTGCCAGCAGTCGGGAGTTGGAGAGCACAGATACGCAGTATTTT. Protein product: CASSRELESTDTQYF.

The V gene is TRBV11-1, the J gene TRBJ2-6, with 8 bases that match TRBD1. This CDR3 is 19 amino acids long. The germline V gene has CDR1 SGHAT and CDR2 FQDESV (reference sequence). The junction had 12 bases not matched to a gene; V was cut back by 5 bases and J by 0 bases. The CDR3 loop is CASSPGPGTGGSGANVLTF. The CDR3 region has the DNA TGTGCCAGCAGCCCCGGTCCCGGGACAGGCGGCTCTGGGGCCAACGTCCTGACTTTC.

Points on this clonotype: A junction end diverges from the germline sequence, so it may reflect a read error. The gene calls are TRBV5-1 and TRBJ2-3, with 7 positions matching TRBD1. The length of the CDR3 is 14 residues. The V gene's germline CDR1 is SGHRS and CDR2 YFSETQ. The CDR3, as DNA: TGCGCCAGCAGCTTGGGACAGGGCACAGTTACGCAGTATTTT. This gives the protein CASSLGQGTVTQYF.

This clonotype was observed at least ten times. The rearrangement joins TRBV5-1 to TRBJ2-7; weak D call: TRBD2 (5 bases). The CDR3 spans 14 residues. Trimming took 0 bases from V and 3 from J, leaving 10 bases between them. Per the germline V gene, CDR1 is SGHRS and CDR2 is YFSETQ. CDR3 nucleotides: TGCGCCAGCAGCTTGGAGCGGAACTACTACGAGCAGTACTTC. Protein product: CASSLERNYYEQYF.

The J gene is TRBJ1-2, the V gene TRBV5-1; D is possibly TRBD1 (6 bases). V lost 1 base to trimming and J lost 7 bases, with 17 bases between them. The CDR3 is 15 residues long. CDR1 is SGHRS and CDR2 is YFSETQ in the germline V gene. CDR3: CASSLSGGAFPGYTF. CDR3 DNA: TGCGCCAGCAGCTTGTCCGGGGGCGCGTTCCCTGGCTACACCTTC.

This clonotype was counted many times. V gene TRBV20-1 combines with J gene TRBJ2-7; possibly TRBD1 for D (5 bases). Trimming pared 3 bases from V and 0 bases from J, leaving 9 bases between. Germline V gene lookup returns CDR1 DFQATT and CDR2 SNEGSKA (reference sequence). The CDR3 is 13 residues long. In DNA, the CDR3 is TGCAGTGCTAGGTCCAGGGCCTCCTACGAGCAGTACTTC. It encodes CSARSRASYEQYF.

The CDR3 coding sequence is TGTGCCAGCAGTCCCTACAGGGAGGAGGACGAGCAGTACTTC. Encoded protein: CASSPYREEDEQYF. This rearrangement joins TRBV12-3 or TRBV12-4 to TRBJ2-7; D is perhaps TRBD1 or TRBD2 (6 bases each). Trimming left V 5 bases short and J 5 bases short, with 16 bases between. This CDR3 contains 14 residues.

The chain combines TRBV27 with TRBJ1-5; D gene unclear. Trimming left V 0 bases short and J 2 bases short, with 5 bases between. Germline V lookup: CDR1 MNHEY, CDR2 SMNVEV (reference sequence). The CDR3 is 14 amino acids. CDR3 DNA sequence: TGTGCCAGCAGTTTATCAGTAGGCAATCAGCCCCAGCATTTT. The encoded protein is CASSLSVGNQPQHF.

V usage is TRBV20-1 and J usage is TRBJ1-5; 10 bases map to TRBD1. The CDR3 is 16 residues long. Germline V gene data show CDR1 as DFQATT and CDR2 as SNEGSKA (reference sequence). Losses at the gene ends were 5 bases for V and 2 bases for J; bases not matched to a gene: 9. This CDR3 reads CSASSSGTGGNQPQHF. The CDR3, as DNA: TGCAGTGCTTCCTCGTCCGGGACAGGGGGCAATCAGCCCCAGCATTTT.

There are a few counts of this clonotype. The V gene is TRBV4-1, the J gene TRBJ1-5, with 9 bases fitting TRBD1. J lost 9 bases, V lost 2 bases, and 2 bases had no gene match. This CDR3 region has 13 residues. Germline-derived CDR1 and CDR2 are MGHRA and YSYEKL. The CDR3 is CASSQLDRGPQHF. CDR3 nucleotide sequence: TGCGCCAGCAGCCAACTGGACAGGGGGCCCCAGCATTTT.

This clonotype was recorded many times. V and J are TRBV6-4 and TRBJ2-3, with D tentatively TRBD1 or TRBD2 (6 bases each). Germline lookup yields CDR1 MRHNA and CDR2 SNTAGT. Trimming pared 0 bases from V and 5 bases from J, leaving 12 bases between. The CDR3 is made up of 15 amino acids. The CDR3 coding sequence is TGTGCCAGCAGTGACTCAGGGGGGTCCGGAGATACGCAGTATTTT. The encoded protein is CASSDSGGSGDTQYF.

The rearrangement joins TRBV27 to TRBJ2-5; tentatively, D is TRBD1 or TRBD2 (5 bases each). This CDR3 contains 14 residues. Trimming cost V 2 bases and J 7 bases, with 14 bases left between them. The germline V gene encodes CDR1 MNHEY and CDR2 SMNVEV (reference sequence). The CDR3 DNA is TGTGCCAGCAGTTTAAACGGGGACCCTACGACCCAGTACTTC. Residues: CASSLNGDPTTQYF.

J is TRBJ1-2 and V is TRBV7-6; possible D gene TRBD1, 5 bases. CDR1 is SGHVS and CDR2 is FNYEAQ in the germline V gene. V was cut by 5 bases and J by 0 bases, with 13 bases left in between. CDR3 size: 15 residues. Here the CDR3 DNA reads TGTGCCAGCAGCCCAAGGGACCTAGCTAACTATGGCTACACCTTC. It translates to CASSPRDLANYGYTF.

This chain links TRBV2 with TRBJ2-5; 7 nucleotides match TRBD2. Per the germline V gene, CDR1 is SNHLY and CDR2 is FYNNEI. V lost 2 bases and J lost 4; bases outside the gene matches: 19. The CDR3 runs 19 residues. The CDR3 sequence is CASSEIIAWREGNGETQYF. The CDR3 DNA sequence: TGTGCCAGCAGTGAAATCATCGCCTGGAGGGAGGGTAATGGAGAGACCCAGTACTTC.

For the CDR3, the DNA is TGTGCCATCAGTAACGGGACAGGGGGAGTGGAGACCCAGTACTTC. Translating gives CAISNGTGGVETQYF. The chain carries TRBV10-3 and TRBJ2-5; 11 positions agree with TRBD1. With V trimmed by 5 bases and J by 5 bases, 7 bases remained unmatched. Germline V gene lookup returns CDR1 ENHRY and CDR2 SYGVKD. The CDR3 extends over 15 amino acids.

The J gene is TRBJ2-5, the V gene TRBV12-5; 12 bases match TRBD2. CDR1 and CDR2 (germline): LGHNT, FRNRAP. The junction had 8 bases not matched to a gene; V was cut back by 4 bases and J by 5 bases. This CDR3 region has 16 residues. The DNA for the CDR3 is TGTGCTAGTGGTTCCGCTAGCGGGGGGGTCGTGGAGACCCAGTACTTC. This encodes CASGSASGGVVETQYF.

This clonotype was counted only a few times. V is TRBV6-1 and J is TRBJ2-1; D remains unclear. This CDR3 contains 15 residues. CDR1 and CDR2 (germline): MNHNS, SASEGT. Trimming stripped 8 bases from V and 0 bases from J, with 14 bases between. The CDR3 DNA reads as TGTGCCAGCCGGATTGGGGTCAGCTCCTACAATGAGCAGTTCTTC. It specifies CASRIGVSSYNEQFF.

V gene TRBV27 combines with J gene TRBJ2-3, with D perhaps TRBD2 (6 bases). This CDR3 is built from 13 residues. Germline values: CDR1 MNHEY, CDR2 SMNVEV (reference sequence). V gave up 9 bases and J gave up 2 bases, with 12 bases separating them. In nucleotides, the CDR3 is TGTGCCAGTCGGGAGACAGCCACAGATACGCAGTATTTT. Protein product: CASRETATDTQYF.

This chain uses TRBV10-3 with TRBJ2-3; D remains ambiguous. Trimming took off 8 bases at V and 2 bases at J, with 11 bases between the two ends. The germline gives CDR1 ENHRY, CDR2 SYGVKD. This CDR3 is 13 amino acids long. CDR3 residues: CAIGSPFTDTQYF. The CDR3 coding sequence is TGTGCCATCGGCTCTCCCTTCACAGATACGCAGTATTTT.

This clonotype was seen a few times. V usage is TRBV10-3 and J usage is TRBJ1-1; the match to TRBD1 covers 7 bases. CDR1 is ENHRY, CDR2 SYGVKD, per germline. This CDR3 region has 15 residues. J was trimmed by 6 bases and V by 6 bases; bases with no gene match: 13. CDR3 nucleotide sequence: TGTGCCATCAGCAACGGTTGGGGACAGATTCCTGAAGCTTTCTTT. It encodes CAISNGWGQIPEAFF.

The chain couples TRBV7-2 to TRBJ2-7; 7 bases agree with TRBD1. The CDR3 runs to 14 residues. J lost 3 bases, V lost 5 bases, and 7 bases had no gene match. Germline V gives CDR1 SGHTA, CDR2 FQGNSA. CDR3 in DNA: TGTGCCAGCAGCGTACCGACAGGGAACTACGAGCAGTACTTC. Translated: CASSVPTGNYEQYF.

The rearrangement links TRBV30 to TRBJ2-7; 9 bases match TRBD2. Germline V gene sequence: CDR1 GTSNPN, CDR2 SVGIG (reference sequence). J lost 3 bases, V lost 0 bases, and 15 bases had no gene match. The CDR3 length is 18 residues. This chain's CDR3 is CAWSVRWQVGLAYYEQYF. The CDR3, as DNA: TGTGCCTGGAGTGTACGTTGGCAGGTCGGACTAGCGTACTACGAGCAGTACTTC. Using reference TRBV30 and TRBJ2-7 for the parts outside the CDR3, the full variable domain is SQTIHQWPATLVQPVGSPLSLECTVEGTSNPNLYWYRQAAGRGLQLLFYSVGIGQISSEVPQNLSASRPQDRQFILSSKKLLLSDSGFYLCAWSVRWQVGLAYYEQYFGPGTRLTVT.

The chain has TRBV27 and TRBJ2-1; TRBD2 aligns across 7 bases. The CDR3 contains 12 residues. Trimming took 5 bases from V and 5 from J; bases not matched to a gene: 0. CDR1 is MNHEY, CDR2 SMNVEV, per germline (reference sequence). The CDR3 bases are TGTGCCAGCAGTAGCGGGGACAATGAGCAGTTCTTC. As protein: CASSSGDNEQFF.